The sequence of this T cell receptor beta chain was determined in a study of cytomegalovirus exposure and HLA in healthy donors. Study at large: A prior study identified just under 120 million unique TCR beta sequences from roughly 180 million T cells. Under 85% of roughly 400 genotyped donors fell in the Caucasian-associated ancestry cluster. Findings of the study overall: According to an earlier analysis, most TCR beta V segments yielded productive rearrangements about 90% or about 30% of the time.

PCR amplification relied on 60 Vbeta primers (plus 13 Jbeta primers). Authors' analysis steps: It was a later analysis that counted about 80 million unique TCR beta chains, of which roughly 10 million were shared. TCRdb's copy holds only in-frame clones and misses some; the assay was immunoSEQ multiplex PCR. The V and J calls and clone size come from that table; D and trimming were worked out from the DNA. The sample lists 100,000 to 120,000 clones, over 70% occurring once. Remarks on this clone: Its antigen is unknown.

With 2 bases clipped from V and 7 bases from J, the junction kept 19 bases outside the gene matches. The CDR3 is made up of 20 amino acids. CDR1 is MGHRA, CDR2 YSYEKL, per germline. The sample comprised PBMCs. The clonotype originates from a woman in her forties in good health and CMV-seropositive. V usage is TRBV4-1 and J usage is TRBJ2-2; TRBD1 matches 10 bases. CDR3: CASSQLRATGTGAVSGELFF. The DNA for the CDR3 is TGCGCCAGCAGCCAATTGAGGGCCACCGGGACAGGGGCGGTAAGCGGGGAGCTGTTTTTT.